These 10 T cell receptor beta chains share one sample of origin, sequenced in a study of cytomegalovirus exposure and HLA in healthy donors. Both 60 Vbeta primers and 13 Jbeta primers went into the PCR. Data came from immunoSEQ multiplex PCR; TCRdb stores just in-frame clones and leaves some out. The sample has about 56,000 clones; about four fifths are singletons. The sample comprised PBMCs. The receptors here all came from a middle-aged man in good health and CMV-seronegative.

The chain joins TRBV15 to TRBJ2-5, with TRBD2 matching over 8 bases. The trim removed 6 bases at V and 5 bases at J, leaving 5 bases unmatched. The CDR3 is made up of 13 amino acids. In germline, CDR1 is LNHNV, CDR2 YYDKDF (reference sequence). In nucleotides, the CDR3 is TGTGCCACCAGTACGGGGGGGTGGGAGACCCAGTACTTC. As protein: CATSTGGWETQYF. The variable domain in full, completed from reference TRBV15 and TRBJ2-5, reads DAMVIQNPRYQVTQFGKPVTLSCSQTLNHNVMYWYQQKSSQAPKLLFHYYDKDFNNEADTPDNFQSRRPNTSFCFLDIRSPGLGDTAMYLCATSTGGWETQYFGPGTRLLVL.

This chain uses TRBV7-6 with TRBJ2-3; D is possibly TRBD2 (7 bases). There are 15 residues in the CDR3. With 1 base removed from V and 2 bases from J, the gap between germline ends came to 10 bases. Germline CDR1 and CDR2: SGHVS and FNYEAQ. The CDR3 region is CASSLGGGPTDTQYF. The DNA of the CDR3 is TGTGCCAGCAGCTTAGGGGGGGGGCCCACAGATACGCAGTATTTT.

CDR3 protein: CAWSGTGDTEAFF. The CDR3 coding sequence is TGTGCCTGGAGTGGAACAGGGGACACTGAAGCTTTCTTT. V gene TRBV30 combines with J gene TRBJ1-1; 7 bases line up with TRBD1. This CDR3 spans 13 amino acids. The V gene end was trimmed by 1 base and the J gene end by 3 bases; junction bases not matched to a gene: 2. Germline V gene sequence: CDR1 GTSNPN, CDR2 SVGIG (reference sequence).

The genes are TRBV5-3 and TRBJ2-5, with 7 nucleotides matching TRBD1. TRBV5-3 is treated as an ORF (open reading frame) with a function not yet certain. There are 12 residues in the CDR3. The V gene end was trimmed by 9 bases and the J gene end by 4 bases; junction bases not matched to a gene: 6. CDR3 protein: CAIPDRVETQYF. The DNA for the CDR3 is TGTGCCATCCCAGACAGGGTAGAGACCCAGTACTTC.

V gene TRBV9 combines with J gene TRBJ2-2, with D possibly being TRBD1 (6 bases). V was clipped by 5 bases and J by 6 bases, with 17 bases between them. The germline V gene encodes CDR1 SGDLS and CDR2 YYNGEE. The length of the CDR3 is 15 residues. The CDR3 loop reads CASREEQGVSGELFF. The CDR3 region has the DNA TGTGCCAGCAGGGAGGAACAGGGAGTTTCCGGGGAGCTGTTTTTT.

This chain connects TRBV7-2 to TRBJ2-1; 9 nucleotides align to TRBD2. Germline values: CDR1 SGHTA, CDR2 FQGNSA. V lost 1 base, J lost 5 bases, and 6 bases stayed unmatched. The CDR3 is 16 residues long. For the CDR3, the DNA is TGTGCCAGCAGCTTAGAAGCGGGAGGAGGAAACAATGAGCAGTTCTTC. Residues: CASSLEAGGGNNEQFF.

The chain employs TRBV10-1 and TRBJ2-3, with a tentative D call TRBD2 (5 bases). CDR3 length: 16 residues. The V gene lost 0 bases and the J gene lost 4 bases, with 14 bases spanning the gap. Germline values: CDR1 WNHNN, CDR2 SYGVQD (reference sequence). The chain's CDR3 is CASSESRGYGSDTQYF. The CDR3 nucleotides read TGCGCCAGCAGTGAGTCCAGAGGGTATGGGTCAGATACGCAGTATTTT.

In the case of this clone: This specimen includes other DNA sequences encoding the same CDR3. The chain couples TRBV5-6 to TRBJ1-2; D is unclear. The ends were cut back, 5 bases at V and 6 bases at J, with 29 bases in the middle. Germline CDR1 SGHDT, CDR2 YYEEEE. This CDR3 is 18 amino acids long. CDR3 amino acids: CASSSTTPGRRLPNGYTF. The CDR3 bases are TGTGCCAGCAGTTCGACGACCCCTGGGAGACGCCTCCCGAATGGCTACACCTTC.

The chain links TRBV2 to TRBJ2-5, with 9 bases identical to TRBD1. The CDR3 contains 14 residues. Germline V gives CDR1 SNHLY, CDR2 FYNNEI. Trimming at V came to 6 bases and at J to 5 bases, leaving 7 bases not matched to a gene. The CDR3 is CASRGTGFAETQYF. DNA of the CDR3: TGTGCCAGCAGAGGGACAGGGTTCGCGGAGACCCAGTACTTC.

This chain uses TRBV6-6 with TRBJ1-4, with D possibly being TRBD1 (6 bases). Trimming took 2 bases from V and 8 from J, leaving 18 bases between them. CDR1 is MNHNY, CDR2 SVGAGI, per germline (reference sequence). This CDR3 has 16 amino acids. CDR3 in amino acids: CASSYAEQVRGEKLFF. For the CDR3, the DNA is TGTGCCAGCAGTTACGCCGAACAGGTCAGGGGCGAAAAACTGTTTTTT.